The rows below give T cell receptor beta chains drawn from one sample of a study of shared clonotypes between healthy human individuals. Assay: immunoSEQ multiplex PCR; the TCRdb copy retains only in-frame clones and omits some. The table records fewer than 650,000 clones, 76% of them present only once. Sample: PBMCs. The receptors shown here come from a woman between 40 and 55 years old in good health. Some clones in this sample may be carry-over from other donors' samples. Both conserved end residues are part of each CDR3. The D gene is left open where the match is weak. Only part of the rows carry a size: once, few, many, or a class if the clone is expanded.

j_call v_call d_call clone_size cdr3_nt cdr3_aa
TRBJ1-4 TRBV5-6 NA NA TGTGCCAGCAGCCCCAGGACCCAAGGGGAAAAACTGTTTTTT CASSPRTQGEKLFF
TRBJ1-3 TRBV28 TRBD1 NA TGTGCCAGCAGTCCAGGGGGCGCGTCCCCCTCTGGAAACACCATATATTTT CASSPGGASPSGNTIYF
TRBJ1-3 TRBV5-1 NA NA TGCGCCAGCAGCTTGGCCGGTGTGTCTGGAAACACCATATATTTT CASSLAGVSGNTIYF
TRBJ2-5 TRBV7-9 TRBD1 NA TGTGCCAGCAATCTGGGCCCTTCGGGACAGGACAATAAAGAGACCCAGTACTTC CASNLGPSGQDNKETQYF
TRBJ2-1 TRBV28 NA NA TGTGCCAGCAGTTTAGGATTCAATGAGCAGTTCTTC CASSLGFNEQFF
TRBJ1-5 TRBV7-2 NA NA TGTGCCAGCAGCTTTTACAGAGATCAGCCCCAGCATTTT CASSFYRDQPQHF
TRBJ2-1 TRBV6-5 NA NA TGTGCCAGCAGTTACTCTTCGACTCCTGATTACAATGAGCAGTTCTTC CASSYSSTPDYNEQFF
TRBJ2-7 TRBV6-5 TRBD2 NA TGTGCCAGCAGTTCCACTAGCGGGAGCTACGAGCAGTACTTC CASSSTSGSYEQYF
TRBJ2-1 TRBV19 NA NA TGTGCCAGTAGTATCGGAGGACGCTACAATGAGCAGTTCTTC CASSIGGRYNEQFF
TRBJ2-7 TRBV27 TRBD1 NA TGTGCCAGCAGTCGGACAGGGAGCTCCTACGAGCAGTACTTC CASSRTGSSYEQYF
TRBJ1-1 TRBV7-9 NA NA TGTGCCAGTACCATAAGGCAGCAAGCTGAAGCTTTCTTT CASTIRQQAEAFF
TRBJ1-1 TRBV19 NA NA TGTGCCAGTAGTATTTCAGGGGCGAACACTGAAGCTTTCTTT CASSISGANTEAFF
TRBJ2-4 TRBV4-3 NA NA TGCGCCAGCAGCCAAGCAAAGGAACTATTAACCGAACTAGCCAAAAACATTCAGTACTTC CASSQAKELLTELAKNIQYF
TRBJ1-5 TRBV4-3 NA NA TGCGCCAGCAGCCAAGATGTGACAGGCCATCAGCCCCAGCATTTT CASSQDVTGHQPQHF
TRBJ2-5 TRBV30 NA few TGTGCCTGGAGTCTGGTAGTGGGAGAGACCCAGTACTTC CAWSLVVGETQYF
TRBJ1-5 TRBV6-1 NA NA TGTGCCAGCAGTGAGAGGACGAGCAATCAGCCCCAGCATTTT CASSERTSNQPQHF
TRBJ2-2 TRBV18 TRBD2 NA TGTGCCAGCTCGGCCTCCGGGACTACAATCGGCGAGCTGTTTTTT CASSASGTTIGELFF
TRBJ2-7 TRBV7-9 TRBD2 NA TGTGCCAGCAGCTTAGGCCTAGCGGATCCCTCCGAGCAGTACTTC CASSLGLADPSEQYF
TRBJ2-7 TRBV7-3 NA NA TGTGCCAGCAGCTTAGACGTTGGCTACGAGCAGTACTTC CASSLDVGYEQYF
TRBJ1-4 TRBV7-9 NA few TGTGCCAGCAGCCGAAGCCTCAGTGAAAAACTGTTTTTT CASSRSLSEKLFF
TRBJ2-7 TRBV2 NA NA TGTGCCAGCACACTTCGGACGGAGACCTATTGGAGGTACTTC CASTLRTETYWRYF
TRBJ1-3 TRBV19 NA NA TGTGCCAGTAGTATCCGGAGGACCGGAAACACCATATATTTT CASSIRRTGNTIYF
TRBJ2-7 TRBV30 TRBD1 NA TGTGCCTCCTCCGGGACAGGAATCTACGAGCAGTACTTC CASSGTGIYEQYF
TRBJ1-2 TRBV30 NA many TGTGCCTGGAGGGCCGGGCTTGTGGGGAGGGAGGACTATGGCTACACCTTC CAWRAGLVGREDYGYTF
TRBJ2-7 TRBV6-5 NA NA TGTGCCAGCAGTCGGACAGACGGTGGCTACGAGCAGTACTTC CASSRTDGGYEQYF
TRBJ1-5 TRBV28 TRBD1 once TGTGCCGCAGGGGGGCAGCCCCAGCATTTT CAAGGQPQHF
TRBJ2-3 TRBV11-2 NA NA TGTGCCAGCGGGATCGGAGTTAGCACAGATACGCAGTATTTT CASGIGVSTDTQYF
TRBJ1-1 TRBV10-3 NA NA TGTGCCATCAGTGGTGCGAACACTGAAGCTTTCTTT CAISGANTEAFF
TRBJ1-5 TRBV28 NA NA TGTGCCAGCAAAACTAGCAATCAGCCCCAGCATTTT CASKTSNQPQHF
TRBJ1-2 TRBV5-6 NA NA TGTGCCAGCAGCACAGGGTGGGTCCCCTATGGCTACACCTTC CASSTGWVPYGYTF
TRBJ2-5 TRBV5-6 NA many TGTGCCAGCAGCTTGCCAGCGCAAGAGACCCAGTACTTC CASSLPAQETQYF
TRBJ2-7 TRBV7-2 NA NA TGTGCCAGCAGCTTAGAACTCGACCTACGACCGCAGTACTTC CASSLELDLRPQYF
TRBJ2-7 TRBV28 TRBD1 NA TGTGCCAGCAGTTTTTGGCCCAAGGGGGCTGGCGAGCAGTACTTC CASSFWPKGAGEQYF
TRBJ2-7 TRBV18 NA NA TGTGCCAGCTCACCACCGGGACATATTATCTACGAGCAGTACTTC CASSPPGHIIYEQYF
TRBJ2-1 TRBV28 NA NA TGTGCCAGCATCCTTCGGGGCCACAAGGCTAGTCTAACCTACAATGAGCAGTTCTTC CASILRGHKASLTYNEQFF
TRBJ2-7 TRBV27 NA NA TGTGCCAGCCACAAAAGGGACACCGACTACGAGCAGTACTTC CASHKRDTDYEQYF
TRBJ2-7 TRBV28 TRBD2 NA TGTGCCAGCAGTTTAGCGGGAGGCCGAAGCTCCTACGAGCAGTACTTC CASSLAGGRSSYEQYF
TRBJ2-5 TRBV4-1 TRBD1 NA TGCGCCAGCAGCCAAACCCCCGGGACAGGGAAGGGAGAGACCCAGTACTTC CASSQTPGTGKGETQYF
TRBJ2-7 TRBV28 TRBD1 NA TGTGCCAGCAGTACCCCGGACAGGAGCTACGAGCAGTACTTC CASSTPDRSYEQYF
TRBJ2-7 TRBV15 TRBD2 NA TGTGCCACCAGCAGAACCGGGACTAGCGGCGACGAGCAGTACTTC CATSRTGTSGDEQYF
TRBJ2-1 TRBV19 TRBD2 few TGTGCCAGTAGTTCCGGGACTAGCGGTCGTACCTACAATGAGCAGTTCTTC CASSSGTSGRTYNEQFF
TRBJ2-7 TRBV5-1 NA NA TGCGCCAGCAGCCCTGCCTGGGCCGGGGACGAGCAGTACTTC CASSPAWAGDEQYF
TRBJ2-5 TRBV2 NA NA TGTGCCAGCAGTGAATTGGGCGGGGACGGAGAGACCCAGTACTTC CASSELGGDGETQYF
TRBJ1-2 TRBV7-8 NA NA TGTGCCAGCAGCTTAGCGGGGGACGTCTATGGCTACACCTTC CASSLAGDVYGYTF
TRBJ2-1 TRBV28 TRBD2 NA TGTGCCAGCAGCCTCATTAAGGCTAGCGGGAGGGATGAGCAGTTCTTC CASSLIKASGRDEQFF
TRBJ2-1 TRBV6-6 NA NA TGTGCCAGCAGTTACTCTGCTAGCGCGACACACAATGAGCAGTTCTTC CASSYSASATHNEQFF
TRBJ2-1 TRBV18 NA NA TGTGCCAGCACAGGACAGACTGACAATGAGCAGTTCTTC CASTGQTDNEQFF
TRBJ2-7 TRBV5-4 NA NA TGTGCCAGCAGCTTGGCAGTTACCTACGAGCAGTACTTC CASSLAVTYEQYF
TRBJ2-3 TRBV7-2 TRBD2 NA TGTGCCAGCAGCTTTACTAGCGGGAGAACAGATACGCAGTATTTT CASSFTSGRTDTQYF
TRBJ2-7 TRBV18 TRBD1 NA TGTGCCAGCTCCTCAGACAGGGCGATTGAGCAGTACTTC CASSSDRAIEQYF
TRBJ2-7 TRBV4-3 TRBD2 NA TGCGCCAGCAGCCAAGATTCTAGCGGGAGGGCCTACGAGCAGTACTTC CASSQDSSGRAYEQYF
TRBJ2-3 TRBV7-2 TRBD2 NA TGTGCCAGCAGCTCGGGACTAGCGGGAGCCTCAGATACGCAGTATTTT CASSSGLAGASDTQYF
TRBJ2-7 TRBV28 TRBD1 NA TGTGCCAGCAGAACGACAGGGTTTTTGTATGGGCAGTACTTC CASRTTGFLYGQYF